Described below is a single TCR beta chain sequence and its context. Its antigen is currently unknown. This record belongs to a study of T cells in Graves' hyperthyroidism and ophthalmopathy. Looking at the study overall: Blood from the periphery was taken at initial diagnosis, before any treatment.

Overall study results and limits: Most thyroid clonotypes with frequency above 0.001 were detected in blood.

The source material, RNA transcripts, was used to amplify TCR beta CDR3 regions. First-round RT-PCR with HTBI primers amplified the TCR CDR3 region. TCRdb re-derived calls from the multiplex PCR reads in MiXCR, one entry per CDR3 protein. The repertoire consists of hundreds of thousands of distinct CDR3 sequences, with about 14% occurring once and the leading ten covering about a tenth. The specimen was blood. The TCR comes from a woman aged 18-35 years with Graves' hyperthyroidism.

CDR3 amino acids: CSARGLGTSPYEQYF. In nucleotides, the CDR3 is TGCAGTGCTAGAGGTCTTGGGACCAGCCCTTACGAGCAGTACTTC. The chain is built from TRBV20-1 and TRBJ2-7; D may correspond to TRBD1 or TRBD2 (5 bases each). This CDR3 has 15 residues. Looked up from germline, CDR1 is DFQATT and CDR2 is SNEGSKA (reference sequence). Trimming cost V 1 base and J 4 bases, with 17 bases left between them.